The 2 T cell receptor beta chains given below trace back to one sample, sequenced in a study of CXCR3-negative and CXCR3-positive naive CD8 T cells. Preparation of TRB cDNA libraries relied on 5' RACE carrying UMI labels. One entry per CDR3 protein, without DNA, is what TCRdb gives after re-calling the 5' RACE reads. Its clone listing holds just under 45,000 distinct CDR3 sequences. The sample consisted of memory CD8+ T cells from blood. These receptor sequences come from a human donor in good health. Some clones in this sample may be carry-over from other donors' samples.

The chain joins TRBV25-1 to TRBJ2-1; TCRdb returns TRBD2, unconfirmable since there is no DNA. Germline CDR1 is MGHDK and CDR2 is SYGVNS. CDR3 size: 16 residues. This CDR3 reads CASSLAGGLSYNEQFF.

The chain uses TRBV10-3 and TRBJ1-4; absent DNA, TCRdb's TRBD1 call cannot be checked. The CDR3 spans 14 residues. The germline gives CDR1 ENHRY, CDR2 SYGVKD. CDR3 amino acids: CAISDGAEEEKLFF.